These 12 T cell receptor beta chains came from one sample sequenced in a study of T-cell reconstitution after alpha-beta-depleted transplantation in children. The TCRbeta library was prepared with unique molecular identifiers. TCRdb ran MiXCR on the PCR reads and lists one entry per CDR3 protein. The table records a few hundred thousand distinct CDR3 sequences, 25% to 30% of them present only once. The sequenced sample was PBMCs, obtained before TCRalphabeta/CD19-depleted stem cell transplant. The receptors shown here come from a boy under two years old with Wiskott-Aldrich syndrome, due to receive a stem cell transplant.

This clonotype appeared a few times. The chain employs TRBV29-1 and TRBJ2-7; TRBD1 might be the D (6 bases). Germline CDR1 SQVTM, CDR2 ANQGSEA. Trimming took off 5 bases at V and 5 bases at J, with 13 bases between the two ends. The CDR3 is 12 residues long. The CDR3 bases are TGCAGCGTTTCCAGGGGTGGCGACGAGCAGTACTTC. Translation: CSVSRGGDEQYF.

This rearrangement joins TRBV24-1 to TRBJ2-1; 9 nucleotides match TRBD1. Germline-derived CDR1 and CDR2 are KGHDR and SFDVKD. The CDR3 extends over 15 amino acids. The J segment lost 11 bases and the V segment lost 10 bases, leaving 17 bases of the junction unmatched. CDR3 region: CATSPGQGFTMKQFF. The CDR3 DNA is TGTGCCACTTCTCCGGGACAGGGCTTTACAATGAAGCAGTTCTTC.

This clonotype was seen a few times. V usage is TRBV21-1 and J usage is TRBJ1-4. TRBV21-1 is a pseudogene segment. The CDR3 is 14 residues long. CDR3 sequence reads: CASSKGLTNEKLFF. In nucleotides, the CDR3 is TGTGCCAGCAGCAAGGGGCTAACTAATGAAAAACTGTTTTTT.

This chain connects TRBV18 to TRBJ2-1; D gene unclear. Trimming removed 1 base from V and 5 bases from J, with 12 bases in between. Germline V gene lookup returns CDR1 KGHSH and CDR2 LQKENI. CDR3 length: 15 amino acids. The DNA for the CDR3 is TGTGCCAGCTCACCACTTGTAGGGCTTAACAATGAGCAGTTCTTC. The encoded protein is CASSPLVGLNNEQFF.

V is TRBV20-1 and J is TRBJ2-5, with 9 positions matching TRBD2. This CDR3 is 14 amino acids long. Germline V CDR1 and CDR2: DFQATT, SNEGSKA (reference sequence). The junction had 7 bases not matched to a gene; V was cut back by 3 bases and J by 5 bases. The CDR3 coding sequence is TGCAGTGCTAGCGGCCTAGCGGGGTGGGAGACCCAGTACTTC. Translation gives CSASGLAGWETQYF.

The gene calls are TRBV5-1 and TRBJ2-2; the D is unclear. The CDR3 contains 13 residues. The germline V and J ends were trimmed by 4 bases and 2 bases, with 6 bases remaining between them. The germline V gene encodes CDR1 SGHRS and CDR2 YFSETQ. The CDR3 sequence: CASSILNTGELFF. CDR3 nucleotide sequence: TGCGCCAGCAGCATACTCAACACCGGGGAGCTGTTTTTT. The variable domain in full, completed from reference TRBV5-1 and TRBJ2-2, reads KAGVTQTPRYLIKTRGQQVTLSCSPISGHRSVSWYQQTPGQGLQFLFEYFSETQRNKGNFPGRFSGRQFSNSRSEMNVSTLELGDSALYLCASSILNTGELFFGEGSRLTVL.

This clonotype was seen at least ten times. The CDR3 nucleotides read TGCAGCGTGGGGGGTCGAGGGTTCCCCAACACCGGGGAGCTGTTTTTT. It yields the protein CSVGGRGFPNTGELFF. The chain carries TRBV29-1 and TRBJ2-2, with D tentatively TRBD2 (6 bases). This CDR3 region has 16 residues. The V end was cut by 6 bases, the J end by 2 bases, with 19 bases between. Germline loops: CDR1 SQVTM, CDR2 ANQGSEA.

The chain combines TRBV12-3 or TRBV12-4 with TRBJ2-5; either TRBD1 or TRBD2 may fit D (5 bases each). This CDR3 region has 13 residues. V was trimmed by 3 bases and J by 4 bases, leaving 9 bases between them. The CDR3 here is CASSLPGTETQYF. The CDR3 region has the DNA TGTGCCAGCAGTTTGCCCGGGACAGAGACCCAGTACTTC.

This clonotype was observed a handful of times. For the CDR3, the DNA is TGCGCCAGCAGCCAAGCTTACAGAACCTACGAGCAGTACTTC. Amino acids: CASSQAYRTYEQYF. The J gene is TRBJ2-7, the V gene TRBV4-1; no clear D gene. V lost 1 base to trimming and J lost 2 bases, with 9 bases between them. This CDR3 contains 14 residues. The germline CDR1 and CDR2 sequences are MGHRA and YSYEKL.

This clonotype was seen a few times. J is TRBJ2-7 and V is TRBV7-6, with D maybe TRBD2 (6 bases). Trimming stripped 2 bases from V and 1 base from J, with 15 bases between. Per the germline V gene, CDR1 is SGHVS and CDR2 is FNYEAQ. The CDR3 contains 16 residues. This CDR3 is CASSLRGTDLSYEQYF. Here the CDR3 DNA reads TGTGCCAGCAGCTTACGGGGGACGGATTTATCCTACGAGCAGTACTTC. Filled out from reference TRBV7-6 and TRBJ2-7, the complete variable domain reads GAGVSQSPRYKVTKRGQDVALRCDPISGHVSLYWYRQALGQGPEFLTYFNYEAQQDKSGLPNDRFSAERPEGSISTLTIQRTEQRDSAMYRCASSLRGTDLSYEQYFGPGTRLTVT.

This clonotype came up a few times. V is TRBV29-1 and J is TRBJ2-7; D unclear. The CDR3 loop spans 11 amino acids. Germline CDR1 reads SQVTM; CDR2 reads ANQGSEA. Trimming stripped 3 bases from V and 0 bases from J, with 3 bases between. Written as DNA, the CDR3 is TGCAGCGTTGACAACTCCTACGAGCAGTACTTC. Amino acid sequence: CSVDNSYEQYF.

The table lists this clonotype with a few counts. The V and J genes are TRBV6-1 and TRBJ1-2; D ambiguous. Germline V gene data show CDR1 as MNHNS and CDR2 as SASEGT. The V gene lost 10 bases and the J gene lost 7 bases, with 19 bases spanning the gap. This CDR3 has 13 residues. CDR3 in DNA: TGTGCCATCCGCCGGGCCTCTTCTGGTGGCTACACCTTC. Translation gives CAIRRASSGGYTF.